The 2 T cell receptor beta chains below come from one sample, sequenced in a study of a mutant IDH1 vaccine in newly diagnosed glioma listed by TCRdb under 2021. The library was made by the immunoSEQ multiplex PCR assay. Held by TCRdb, this immuneACCESS table contains in-frame sequences only and omits some clones. Under half of the omission traces to an unresolved V gene where checked; the cause of the rest is unknown. The sample yields 30,000 to 35,000 clones; approximately 53% were counted once. The biggest ten clones account for approximately 11% of the sample. No antigen has been assigned to these receptors. The meaning of the sample's time point label: week 5, during vaccination. Each vaccine dose, consisting of 300 ug of a 20-mer mutant IDH1 peptide in Montanide, was administered subcutaneously with topical imiquimod. The starting material was PBMCs, obtained from a glioma patient whose treatment included an IDH1 peptide vaccine. These receptors were obtained from a woman between 18 and 30 years old with glioma.

This chain connects TRBV14 to TRBJ2-7; D not certain. Trimming pared 2 bases from V and 6 bases from J, leaving 5 bases between. Per germline, CDR1 SGHDN and CDR2 FVKESK. The CDR3 runs 11 residues. CDR3 nucleotide sequence: TGTGCCAGCAGCCAAAAGAGCGAGCAGTACTTC. This gives the protein CASSQKSEQYF.

The chain joins TRBV27 to TRBJ2-1, with TRBD2 matching 8 bases. The CDR3 has 13 residues. Per germline, CDR1 MNHEY and CDR2 SMNVEV (reference sequence). V trimming: 1 base; J trimming: 15 bases; junction bases outside the gene matches: 8. The CDR3 spells CASSLFPSGHLFF. The CDR3 bases are TGTGCCAGCAGTTTATTTCCTAGCGGGCACCTGTTCTTC.